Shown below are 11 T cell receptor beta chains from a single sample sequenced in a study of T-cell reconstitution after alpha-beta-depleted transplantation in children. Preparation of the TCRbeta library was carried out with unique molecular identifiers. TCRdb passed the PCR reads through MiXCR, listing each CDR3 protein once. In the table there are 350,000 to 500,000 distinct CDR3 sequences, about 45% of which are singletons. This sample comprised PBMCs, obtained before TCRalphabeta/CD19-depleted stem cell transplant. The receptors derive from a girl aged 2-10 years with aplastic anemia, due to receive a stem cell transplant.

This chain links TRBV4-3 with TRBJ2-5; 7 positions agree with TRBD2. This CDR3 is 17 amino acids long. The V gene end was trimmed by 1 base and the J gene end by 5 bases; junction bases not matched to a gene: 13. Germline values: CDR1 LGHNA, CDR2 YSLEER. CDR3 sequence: CASSQGASGAGSETQYF. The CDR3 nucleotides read TGCGCCAGCAGCCAAGGCGCCTCCGGAGCGGGAAGTGAGACCCAGTACTTC.

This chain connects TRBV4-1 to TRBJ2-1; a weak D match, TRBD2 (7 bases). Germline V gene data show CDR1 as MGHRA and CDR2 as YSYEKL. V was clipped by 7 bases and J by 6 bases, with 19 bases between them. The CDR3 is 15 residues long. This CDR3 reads CASTLRGGALNEQFF. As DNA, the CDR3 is TGCGCCAGCACCCTTCGAGGGGGGGCCCTCAATGAGCAGTTCTTC.

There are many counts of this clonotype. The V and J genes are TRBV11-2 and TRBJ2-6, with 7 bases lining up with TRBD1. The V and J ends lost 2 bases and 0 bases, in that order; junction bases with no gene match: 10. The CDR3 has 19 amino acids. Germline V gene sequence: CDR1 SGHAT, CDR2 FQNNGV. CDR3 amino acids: CASSLPRTGASSGANVLTF. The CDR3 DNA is TGTGCCAGCAGCTTACCTCGGACAGGAGCGAGCTCTGGGGCCAACGTCCTGACTTTC.

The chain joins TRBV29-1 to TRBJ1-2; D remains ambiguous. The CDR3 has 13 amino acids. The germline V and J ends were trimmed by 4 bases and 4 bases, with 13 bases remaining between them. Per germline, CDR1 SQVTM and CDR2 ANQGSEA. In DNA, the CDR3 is TGCAGCGTTGTGGTGTCCATTGGCTATGGCTACACCTTC. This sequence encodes CSVVVSIGYGYTF.

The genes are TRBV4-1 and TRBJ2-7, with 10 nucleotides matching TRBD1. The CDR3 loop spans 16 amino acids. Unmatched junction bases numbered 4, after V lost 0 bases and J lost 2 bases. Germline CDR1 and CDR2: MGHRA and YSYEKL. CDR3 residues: CASSQEGTGVPYEQYF. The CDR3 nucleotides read TGCGCCAGCAGCCAAGAAGGGACAGGGGTCCCCTACGAGCAGTACTTC.

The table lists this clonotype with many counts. CDR3 region: CSVGNSYNEQFF. The CDR3 nucleotides are TGCAGTGTGGGGAACAGCTACAATGAGCAGTTCTTC. V usage is TRBV20-1 and J usage is TRBJ2-1; D unresolved. The germline V gene has CDR1 DFQATT and CDR2 SNEGSKA (reference sequence). The CDR3 is 12 amino acids. Trimming removed 7 bases at V and 3 bases at J, with 10 bases between.

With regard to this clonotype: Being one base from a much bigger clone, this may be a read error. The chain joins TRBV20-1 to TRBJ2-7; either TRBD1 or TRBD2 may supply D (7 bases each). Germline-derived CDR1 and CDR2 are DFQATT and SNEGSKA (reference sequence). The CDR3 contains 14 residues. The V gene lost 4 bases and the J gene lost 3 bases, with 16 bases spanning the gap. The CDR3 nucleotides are TGCAGTGCTATCGGGGGGACAGTGTACTACGAGCAGTACTTC. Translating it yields CSAIGGTVYYEQYF.

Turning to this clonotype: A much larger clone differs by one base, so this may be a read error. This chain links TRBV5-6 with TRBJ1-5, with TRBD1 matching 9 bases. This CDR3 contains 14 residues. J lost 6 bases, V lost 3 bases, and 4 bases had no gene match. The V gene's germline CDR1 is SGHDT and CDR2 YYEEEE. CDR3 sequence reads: CASSSGQGGQPQHF. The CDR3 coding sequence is TGTGCCAGCAGCTCGGGACAGGGCGGTCAGCCCCAGCATTTT.

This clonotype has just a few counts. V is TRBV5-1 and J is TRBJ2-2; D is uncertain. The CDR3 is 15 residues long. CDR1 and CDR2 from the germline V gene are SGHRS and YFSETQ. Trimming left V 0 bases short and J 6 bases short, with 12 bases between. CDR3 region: CASSLGQPQAGELFF. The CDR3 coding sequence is TGCGCCAGCAGCTTGGGTCAGCCCCAAGCCGGGGAGCTGTTTTTT. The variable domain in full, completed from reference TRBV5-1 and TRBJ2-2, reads KAGVTQTPRYLIKTRGQQVTLSCSPISGHRSVSWYQQTPGQGLQFLFEYFSETQRNKGNFPGRFSGRQFSNSRSEMNVSTLELGDSALYLCASSLGQPQAGELFFGEGSRLTVL.

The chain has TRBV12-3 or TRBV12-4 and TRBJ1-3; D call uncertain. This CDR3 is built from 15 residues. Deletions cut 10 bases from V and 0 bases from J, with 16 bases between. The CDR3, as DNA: TGTGCCACCCGAGAGGAGCTGTACTCTGGAAACACCATATATTTT. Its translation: CATREELYSGNTIYF.

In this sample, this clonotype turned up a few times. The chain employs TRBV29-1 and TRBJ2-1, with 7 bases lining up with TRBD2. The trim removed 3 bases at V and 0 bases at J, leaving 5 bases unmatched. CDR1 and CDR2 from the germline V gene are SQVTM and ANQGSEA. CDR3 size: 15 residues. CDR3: CSVDSGGSSYNEQFF. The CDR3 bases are TGCAGCGTTGATTCGGGCGGGAGCTCCTACAATGAGCAGTTCTTC.